Included here is one TCR beta chain sequence, with context. V was trimmed by 0 bases and J by 5 bases, leaving 10 bases between them. The CDR3 sequence is 14 residues long. Germline CDR1 and CDR2: MNHNS and SASEGT. The repertoire was sequenced with immunoSEQ multiplex PCR; TCRdb's copy has only in-frame clones and lacks some. The sample lists more than 80,000 clones; about nine tenths were seen once. The entry originates in a study of T cell responses to AZD1222 COVID-19 vaccine. The receptor comes from an adult in good health. The chain combines TRBV6-1 with TRBJ1-1; D gene unclear. The sequenced sample was peripheral blood, obtained on day 0 of AZD1222 vaccination. In nucleotides, the CDR3 is TGTGCCAGCAGTGAAGCATCGGTCGTTACTGAAGCTTTCTTT. Protein: CASSEASVVTEAFF.